A single sample is the source of the 9 T cell receptor beta chains below, sequenced in a study of shared clonotypes between healthy human individuals. TCRdb's table, derived via immunoSEQ multiplex PCR, lists solely in-frame clones and lacks some. The data contain millions of clones, roughly 92% of them singletons. Sequenced material: naive CD4+ T cells sorted from blood. As to subset: CD45RA+ positively selected. Receptors were obtained from a man younger than 35 in good health.

The chain couples TRBV19 to TRBJ1-6, with 8 positions matching TRBD1. The V and J ends lost 4 bases and 9 bases, in that order; junction bases with no gene match: 8. The CDR3 sequence is 15 residues long. CDR1 and CDR2 (germline): LNHDA, SQIVND (reference sequence). The CDR3 DNA is TGTGCCAGTAGTACTCGGACAGGGTTGGTTTCACCCCTCCACTTT. This translates into CASSTRTGLVSPLHF.

This rearrangement joins TRBV5-1 to TRBJ2-7, with 12 bases aligning to TRBD2. Germline CDR1 SGHRS, CDR2 YFSETQ. Trimming took 1 base from V and 2 from J; bases not matched to a gene: 7. This CDR3 is 17 amino acids long. DNA of the CDR3: TGCGCCAGCAGCTTGCTCCGGACTAGCGGGGACACCTACGAGCAGTACTTC. Translated, it gives CASSLLRTSGDTYEQYF. Together with reference TRBV5-1 and TRBJ2-7, the CDR3 gives the full variable domain: KAGVTQTPRYLIKTRGQQVTLSCSPISGHRSVSWYQQTPGQGLQFLFEYFSETQRNKGNFPGRFSGRQFSNSRSEMNVSTLELGDSALYLCASSLLRTSGDTYEQYFGPGTRLTVT.

V is TRBV18 and J is TRBJ2-1, with 7 bases that match TRBD1. The ends lost 4 bases at V and 7 bases at J; junction bases unmatched: 10. CDR1 KGHSH and CDR2 LQKENI come from the germline V gene. The CDR3 is made up of 15 amino acids. This CDR3 reads CASSLSGQINNEQFF. As DNA, the CDR3 is TGTGCCAGCTCACTTTCGGGACAGATTAATAATGAGCAGTTCTTC.

The rearrangement links TRBV2 to TRBJ2-7, with no clear D. CDR1 is SNHLY and CDR2 is FYNNEI in the germline V gene. Trimming removed 6 bases at V and 0 bases at J, with 12 bases between. The CDR3 totals 14 residues. The CDR3: CASSLSEGSYEQYF. CDR3 coding DNA: TGTGCCAGCAGCCTCAGTGAAGGCTCCTACGAGCAGTACTTC.

The V call is TRBV7-8, the J call TRBJ2-7; 8 bases agree with TRBD2. V shed 1 base, J shed 3 bases, and the junction held 5 bases outside the gene matches. This CDR3 region has 15 residues. The germline CDR1 and CDR2 sequences are SGHVS and FQNEAQ. The DNA of the CDR3 is TGTGCCAGCAGCTTAGAGGCGGGAGGCAGCTACGAGCAGTACTTC. Translation gives CASSLEAGGSYEQYF.

The chain is built from TRBV9 and TRBJ1-2, with TRBD1 identical over 12 bases. J gave up 7 bases and V 1 base, and 5 bases lay outside the gene matches. The CDR3 contains 15 residues. Germline values: CDR1 SGDLS, CDR2 YYNGEE. CDR3 sequence (DNA): TGTGCCAGCAGCGTATCCGGGACAGGGGGCTTTGGCTACACCTTC. It encodes CASSVSGTGGFGYTF.

V gene TRBV10-2 combines with J gene TRBJ2-1; perhaps TRBD2 as D (6 bases). CDR1 and CDR2 (germline): WSHSY, SAAADI. The CDR3 totals 14 residues. The V end lost 2 bases, the J end lost 5 bases, and 10 bases lay between the germline ends. CDR3 loop: CASSEPGLNNEQFF. The CDR3 DNA reads as TGCGCCAGCAGTGAGCCGGGACTGAACAATGAGCAGTTCTTC.

The chain carries TRBV7-9 and TRBJ1-1; D gene ambiguous. V was pared by 8 bases and J by 2 bases, with 12 bases between. CDR3 length equals 13 residues. Germline CDR1 is SEHNR and CDR2 is FQNEAQ (reference sequence). This CDR3 reads CASGAGPNTEAFF. The CDR3 coding sequence is TGTGCCAGCGGTGCAGGTCCTAACACTGAAGCTTTCTTT.

The chain combines TRBV6-1 with TRBJ1-2; 7 bases align to TRBD1. The V and J ends lost 6 bases and 4 bases, in that order; junction bases with no gene match: 5. Germline-derived CDR1 and CDR2 are MNHNS and SASEGT. The CDR3 has 13 residues. DNA of the CDR3: TGTGCCAGCAGCAGACAGGGAACCTATGGCTACACCTTC. Encoded protein: CASSRQGTYGYTF.